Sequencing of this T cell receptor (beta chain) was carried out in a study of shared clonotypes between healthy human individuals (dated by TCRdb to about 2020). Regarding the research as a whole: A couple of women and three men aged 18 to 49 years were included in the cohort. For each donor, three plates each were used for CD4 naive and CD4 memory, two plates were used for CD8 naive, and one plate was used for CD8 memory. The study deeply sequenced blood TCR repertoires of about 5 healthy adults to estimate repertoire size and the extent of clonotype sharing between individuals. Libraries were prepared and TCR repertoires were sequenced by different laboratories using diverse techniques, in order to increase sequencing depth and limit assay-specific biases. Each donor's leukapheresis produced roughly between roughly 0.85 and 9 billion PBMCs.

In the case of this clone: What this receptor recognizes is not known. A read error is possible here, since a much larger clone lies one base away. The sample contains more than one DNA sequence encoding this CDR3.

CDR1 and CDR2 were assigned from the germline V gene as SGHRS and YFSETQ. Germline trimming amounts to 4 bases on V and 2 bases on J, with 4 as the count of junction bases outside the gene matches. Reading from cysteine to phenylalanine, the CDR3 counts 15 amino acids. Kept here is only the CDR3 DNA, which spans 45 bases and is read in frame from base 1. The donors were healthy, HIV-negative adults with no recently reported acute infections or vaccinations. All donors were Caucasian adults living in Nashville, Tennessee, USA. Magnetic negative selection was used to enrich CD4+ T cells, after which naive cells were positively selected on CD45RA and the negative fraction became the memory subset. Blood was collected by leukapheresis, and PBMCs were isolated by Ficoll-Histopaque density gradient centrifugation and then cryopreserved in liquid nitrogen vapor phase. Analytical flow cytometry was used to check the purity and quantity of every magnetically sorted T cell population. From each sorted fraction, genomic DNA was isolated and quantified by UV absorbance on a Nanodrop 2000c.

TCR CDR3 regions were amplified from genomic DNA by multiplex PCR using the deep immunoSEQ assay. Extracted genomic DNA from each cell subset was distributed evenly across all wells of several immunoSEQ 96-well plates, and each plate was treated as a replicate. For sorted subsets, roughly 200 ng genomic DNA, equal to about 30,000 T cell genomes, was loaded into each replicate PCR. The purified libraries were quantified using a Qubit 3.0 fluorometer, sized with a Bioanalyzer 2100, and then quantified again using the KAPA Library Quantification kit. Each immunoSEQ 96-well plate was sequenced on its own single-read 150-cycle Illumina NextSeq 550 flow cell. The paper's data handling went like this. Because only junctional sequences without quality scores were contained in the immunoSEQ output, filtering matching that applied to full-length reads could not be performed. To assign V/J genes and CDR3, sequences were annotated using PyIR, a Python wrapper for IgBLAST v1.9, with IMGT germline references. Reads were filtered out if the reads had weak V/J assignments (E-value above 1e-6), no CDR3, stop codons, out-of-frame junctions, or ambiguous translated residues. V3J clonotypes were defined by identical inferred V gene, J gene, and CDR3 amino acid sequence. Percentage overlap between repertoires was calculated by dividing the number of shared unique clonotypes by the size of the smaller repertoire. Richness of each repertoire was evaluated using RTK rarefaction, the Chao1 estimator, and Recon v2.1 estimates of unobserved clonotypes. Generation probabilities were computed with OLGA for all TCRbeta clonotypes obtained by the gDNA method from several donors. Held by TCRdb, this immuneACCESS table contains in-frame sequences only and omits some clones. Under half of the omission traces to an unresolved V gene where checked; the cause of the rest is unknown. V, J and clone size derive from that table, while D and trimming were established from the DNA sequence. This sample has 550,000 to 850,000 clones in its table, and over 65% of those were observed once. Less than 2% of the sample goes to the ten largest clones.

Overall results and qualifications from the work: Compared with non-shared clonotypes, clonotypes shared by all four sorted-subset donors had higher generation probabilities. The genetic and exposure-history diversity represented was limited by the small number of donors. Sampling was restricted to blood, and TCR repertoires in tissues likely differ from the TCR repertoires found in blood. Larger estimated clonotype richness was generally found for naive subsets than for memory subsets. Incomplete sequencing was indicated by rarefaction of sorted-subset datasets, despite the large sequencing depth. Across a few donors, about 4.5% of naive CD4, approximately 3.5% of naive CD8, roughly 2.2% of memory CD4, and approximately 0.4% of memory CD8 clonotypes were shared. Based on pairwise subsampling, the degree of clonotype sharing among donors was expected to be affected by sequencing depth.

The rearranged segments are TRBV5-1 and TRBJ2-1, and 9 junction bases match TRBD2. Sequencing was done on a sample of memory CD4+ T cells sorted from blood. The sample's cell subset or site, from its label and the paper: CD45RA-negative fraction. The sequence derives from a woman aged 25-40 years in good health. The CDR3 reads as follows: CASSQSSGAYNEQFF. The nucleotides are TGCGCCAGCAGCCAGTCTAGCGGGGCCTACAATGAGCAGTTCTTC.